The sequence of this T cell receptor beta chain was determined in a study of control samples from healthy donors and cancer patients. Profiled with immunoSEQ multiplex PCR; TCRdb holds only in-frame clones, not every one. Here the sample spans approximately 160,000 clones, roughly 92% being singletons. With 7 bases removed from V and 2 bases from J, the gap between germline ends came to 15 bases. There are 15 residues in the CDR3. CDR1 is LNHDA, CDR2 SQIVND, per germline (reference sequence). Sequencing was performed on blood. This clonotype was sampled from a woman in her late teens or twenties in good health. The chain combines TRBV19 with TRBJ1-3; D may be TRBD1 (6 bases). In nucleotides, the CDR3 is TGTGCCAGTACGGAGATAGCAGGGGCTGGAAACACCATATATTTT. It codes for CASTEIAGAGNTIYF.